The 19 T cell receptor beta chains in this list originate from one sample, sequenced in a study of blood T cell repertoires in COVID-19. Using immunoSEQ multiplex PCR, the repertoire was profiled, and TCRdb retains in-frame clones only, with some absent. The sample shows 95,000 to 120,000 clones, around 85% of them seen only once. The specimen sequenced was peripheral blood. The source of these receptors is a human donor in a cohort sampled during active COVID-19.

This rearrangement joins TRBV4-3 to TRBJ1-5; the match to TRBD1 covers 7 bases. The ends lost 0 bases at V and 0 bases at J; junction bases unmatched: 11. The V gene's germline CDR1 is LGHNA and CDR2 YSLEER. This CDR3 is 19 amino acids long. The CDR3: CASSQDRQGRGYSNQPQHF. The CDR3 DNA reads as TGCGCCAGCAGCCAAGATCGACAGGGAAGGGGCTATAGCAATCAGCCCCAGCATTTT.

The chain carries TRBV5-1 and TRBJ2-1; D may be TRBD2 (6 bases). CDR3 length equals 15 residues. Per germline, CDR1 SGHRS and CDR2 YFSETQ. Between the trimmed V and J ends, which lost 2 bases and 9 bases, there was a span of 18 bases. CDR3 loop: CASSFWAGFQGEQFF. DNA for the CDR3: TGCGCCAGCAGCTTTTGGGCGGGGTTTCAGGGTGAGCAGTTCTTC.

V usage is TRBV5-4 and J usage is TRBJ2-3; perhaps TRBD1 as D (7 bases). The V and J ends lost 4 bases and 5 bases respectively, with 17 bases between them. Germline-derived CDR1 and CDR2 are SGHNT and YYREEE (reference sequence). This CDR3 comprises 15 residues. Here the CDR3 reads CASSAGGQRLDTQYF. The CDR3 coding sequence is TGTGCCAGCAGCGCCGGGGGACAGAGGCTAGATACGCAGTATTTT. The entire variable domain, with the rest obtained from reference TRBV5-4 and TRBJ2-3, is as follows: ETGVTQSPTHLIKTRGQQVTLRCSSQSGHNTVSWYQQALGQGPQFIFQYYREEENGRGNFPPRFSGLQFPNYSSELNVNALELDDSALYLCASSAGGQRLDTQYFGPGTRLTVL.

This chain links TRBV6-4 with TRBJ1-1; the D is unclear. The V end was cut by 4 bases, the J end by 1 base, with 7 bases between. Germline-derived CDR1 and CDR2 are MRHNA and SNTAGT. The CDR3 totals 13 residues. In nucleotides, the CDR3 is TGTGCCAGCAGTGGGCGAGGGAACACTGAAGCTTTCTTT. This sequence encodes CASSGRGNTEAFF.

The chain recombines TRBV11-2 with TRBJ1-4; 8 nucleotides line up with TRBD1. CDR3 length equals 14 residues. The germline V gene has CDR1 SGHAT and CDR2 FQNNGV. V was pared by 4 bases and J by 8 bases, with 6 bases of the junction left unmatched. The CDR3 sequence: CASSSGGAGEKLFF. The CDR3 DNA reads as TGTGCCAGCAGCTCAGGGGGCGCAGGAGAAAAACTGTTTTTT.

This chain joins TRBV28 and TRBJ2-1; TRBD2 matches at 9 bases. Germline-derived CDR1 and CDR2 are MDHEN and SYDVKM. CDR3 length: 15 residues. V lost 4 bases, J lost 5 bases, and 6 bases stayed unmatched. The CDR3 is CASSSRGLADNEQFF. CDR3 DNA sequence: TGTGCCAGCAGTTCGAGGGGACTAGCCGACAATGAGCAGTTCTTC.

The chain has TRBV28 and TRBJ1-4; 10 bases fit TRBD1. Losses at the gene ends were 6 bases for V and 10 bases for J; bases not matched to a gene: 11. This CDR3 is 15 amino acids long. Germline V gives CDR1 MDHEN, CDR2 SYDVKM. CDR3 region: CASSPGTGEFGKLFF. The CDR3 DNA sequence: TGTGCCAGCAGCCCCGGGACAGGGGAGTTTGGAAAACTGTTTTTT.

The gene calls are TRBV3-1 (or the pseudogene TRBV3-2) and TRBJ2-3, with 11 bases matching TRBD2. The CDR3 totals 19 residues. V shed 4 bases and J 5 bases; nucleotides not matched to a gene: 17. Germline CDR1 LGHDT, CDR2 YNNKEL (reference sequence). CDR3 protein: CASSRNPPFSSGGKDTQYF. The CDR3 DNA reads as TGTGCCAGCAGCCGAAACCCCCCTTTTTCTAGCGGGGGGAAAGATACGCAGTATTTT.

This clone was seen a few times. This chain connects TRBV12-5 to TRBJ1-1; TRBD1 aligns across 8 bases. From germline, CDR1 is LGHNT and CDR2 FRNRAP. There are 13 residues in the CDR3. Trimming took 1 base from V and 5 from J; bases not matched to a gene: 0. The CDR3 DNA is TGTGCTAGTGGTTTGGGACAGGGGACTGAAGCTTTCTTT. It codes for CASGLGQGTEAFF.

A few counts support this clone. A junction boundary mismatches the germline segment, possibly from a read error. The chain recombines TRBV29-1 with TRBJ1-2, with a possible D match to TRBD1 (5 bases). This CDR3 contains 14 residues. Looked up from germline, CDR1 is SQVTM and CDR2 is ANQGSEA. The CDR3 DNA is TGCAGCGTTGAAGATGGCGGGGGGGGTACTTACCCCTTCTTC. This gives the protein CSVEDGGGGTYPFF.

The chain has TRBV6-6 and TRBJ2-1; D unclear. Trimming stripped 6 bases from V and 0 bases from J, with 9 bases between. CDR1 MNHNY and CDR2 SVGAGI come from the germline V gene (reference sequence). The CDR3 is 14 amino acids. CDR3 coding DNA: TGTGCCAGCAGCGCGCAACCCTCCTACAATGAGCAGTTCTTC. Amino acid sequence: CASSAQPSYNEQFF.

The chain uses TRBV10-3 and TRBJ2-2, with 12 bases that match TRBD1. The V segment lost 6 bases and the J segment 3 bases; nucleotides outside the gene matches: 2. The CDR3 extends over 15 amino acids. Germline values: CDR1 ENHRY, CDR2 SYGVKD. The CDR3 here is CAIRGQGAYTGELFF. The CDR3 DNA reads TGTGCCATCAGGGGACAGGGGGCGTACACCGGGGAGCTGTTTTTT.

J is TRBJ2-7 and V is TRBV7-9; 10 bases are a match to TRBD1. CDR1 is SEHNR and CDR2 is FQNEAQ in the germline V gene (reference sequence). CDR3 length: 18 residues. The V and J ends lost 2 bases and 4 bases, in that order; junction bases with no gene match: 14. CDR3 sequence: CASSLSSPSGQGPYEQYF. The CDR3 DNA reads as TGTGCCAGCAGCTTATCTTCCCCTTCGGGACAGGGGCCTTACGAGCAGTACTTC.

V is TRBV30 and J is TRBJ1-3; D may be TRBD1 (5 bases). V was trimmed by 8 bases and J by 3 bases, leaving 17 bases between them. Germline V gene lookup returns CDR1 GTSNPN and CDR2 SVGIG (reference sequence). The CDR3 sequence is 14 residues long. The DNA of the CDR3 is TGTGCCGGGGTGGGCAAGGGGAATGGAAACACCATATATTTT. Translated, it gives CAGVGKGNGNTIYF.

This chain joins TRBV9 and TRBJ1-3; possible D gene TRBD1, 5 bases. The CDR3 covers 15 residues. Germline CDR1 SGDLS, CDR2 YYNGEE. V lost 3 bases and J lost 0, with 10 bases in between. This CDR3 is CASSAWGGSGNTIYF. The CDR3 nucleotides are TGTGCCAGCAGCGCCTGGGGGGGCTCTGGAAACACCATATATTTT.

The chain recombines TRBV6-5 with TRBJ1-5; 8 bases match TRBD1. Per germline, CDR1 MNHEY and CDR2 SVGAGI. The CDR3 is made up of 14 amino acids. V shed 7 bases, J shed 6 bases, and the junction held 8 bases outside the gene matches. This CDR3 is CASKPGGLTQPQHF. The CDR3, as DNA: TGTGCCAGCAAACCAGGGGGCTTGACTCAGCCCCAGCATTTT.

This chain uses TRBV4-3 with TRBJ2-7; 9 nucleotides line up with TRBD1. Germline CDR1 reads LGHNA; CDR2 reads YSLEER. There are 20 residues in the CDR3. V lost 0 bases, J lost 3 bases, and 18 bases stayed unmatched. In DNA form, the CDR3 reads TGCGCCAGCAGCCAAGACCTCCCCGGGACAGGGATCTTCCTAGACTACGAGCAGTACTTC. This gives the protein CASSQDLPGTGIFLDYEQYF.

This chain uses TRBV30 with TRBJ2-4; 10 bases match TRBD1. This CDR3 has 20 amino acids. V lost 0 bases, J lost 2 bases, and 16 bases stayed unmatched. Per the germline V gene, CDR1 is GTSNPN and CDR2 is SVGIG (reference sequence). The CDR3: CAWSVPFRGTGEATKNIQYF. The CDR3 DNA follows: TGTGCCTGGAGTGTACCTTTTCGCGGGACAGGGGAGGCTACCAAAAACATTCAGTACTTC.

As to this clone: Its ends do not fully match the called genes, so a read error is possible. CDR3 nucleotides: TGTGCCAGCACCCAAATAGCGGGGGGAAGGGATACGCAGTATTTT. Residues: CASTQIAGGRDTQYF. The chain recombines TRBV4-2 with TRBJ2-3; 10 nucleotides align to TRBD2. Germline lookup yields CDR1 LGHNA and CDR2 YNFKEQ. The CDR3 has 15 residues.